These 20 T cell receptor beta chains were all obtained from the same sample, sequenced in a study of cytomegalovirus exposure and HLA in healthy donors. PCR was performed using 60 Vbeta and 13 Jbeta primers. Clones were sequenced by immunoSEQ multiplex PCR, and TCRdb holds only the in-frame ones, with some missing. This sample has roughly 70,000 clones, with roughly 79% found just once. Specimen: PBMCs. These receptors were obtained from a man in his fifties in good health and CMV-seronegative.

This clone was seen only a few times. The V call is TRBV6-1, the J call TRBJ1-2; D may be TRBD1 (5 bases). Germline CDR1 reads MNHNS; CDR2 reads SASEGT. The CDR3 spans 13 residues. Deletions cut 7 bases from V and 3 bases from J, with 12 bases between. The CDR3 coding sequence is TGTGCCAGCACCGCGCCCAGGGACTATGGCTACACCTTC. Protein product: CASTAPRDYGYTF.

This clone was counted only a few times. The chain combines TRBV2 with TRBJ1-4; possibly TRBD1 for D (6 bases). The germline CDR1 and CDR2 sequences are SNHLY and FYNNEI. The length of the CDR3 is 15 residues. Trimming left V 5 bases short and J 4 bases short, with 14 bases between. The CDR3 DNA reads as TGTGCCAGCAGTAAGGAGACAGGAGATAATGAAAAACTGTTTTTT. Encoded protein: CASSKETGDNEKLFF.

The genes are TRBV30 and TRBJ1-1; possible D gene TRBD1, 5 bases. The germline CDR1 and CDR2 sequences are GTSNPN and SVGIG (reference sequence). V dropped 0 bases and J dropped 0 bases, with 8 bases sitting between them. CDR3 size: 14 residues. CDR3 loop: CAWSVDSLNTEAFF. The CDR3 bases are TGTGCCTGGAGTGTAGACAGCCTGAACACTGAAGCTTTCTTT.

The chain links TRBV2 to TRBJ1-1; 9 bases map to TRBD1. The CDR3 totals 14 residues. CDR1 SNHLY and CDR2 FYNNEI come from the germline V gene. After removal of 6 bases from V and 4 bases from J, the junction contained 6 bases not matched to a gene. CDR3 region: CASSVMTGGTEAFF. CDR3 nucleotide sequence: TGTGCCAGCAGCGTAATGACAGGGGGCACTGAAGCTTTCTTT.

This sequence joins TRBV30 and TRBJ2-3; 7 bases line up with TRBD1. Germline assignment: CDR1 GTSNPN and CDR2 SVGIG (reference sequence). V lost 4 bases, J lost 0 bases, and 13 bases stayed unmatched. CDR3 length equals 17 residues. CDR3 residues: CAWNQEGGRRSTDTQYF. DNA for the CDR3: TGTGCCTGGAATCAGGAAGGGGGCAGAAGAAGCACAGATACGCAGTATTTT.

This clone is a singleton in its sample. V is TRBV2 and J is TRBJ2-5, with D maybe TRBD1 (5 bases). CDR1 is SNHLY, CDR2 FYNNEI, per germline. The CDR3 loop spans 15 amino acids. The ends were cut back, 7 bases at V and 2 bases at J, with 17 bases in the middle. CDR3 in amino acids: CASKGAAGWQETQYF. For the CDR3, the DNA is TGTGCCAGCAAAGGGGCGGCTGGGTGGCAAGAGACCCAGTACTTC.

The rearrangement links TRBV7-2 to TRBJ2-7, with 7 bases that match TRBD2. The CDR3 consists of 14 residues. Losses at the gene ends were 7 bases for V and 5 bases for J; bases not matched to a gene: 11. CDR1 is SGHTA and CDR2 is FQGNSA in the germline V gene. The CDR3 DNA follows: TGTGCCAGCACCTTGTCGGGGGGAGGGAACGAGCAGTACTTC. Protein product: CASTLSGGGNEQYF.

The CDR3 here is CASSLELGLGGQPQHF. The CDR3 region has the DNA TGTGCCAGCAGCTTAGAGCTCGGACTTGGAGGTCAGCCCCAGCATTTT. This chain connects TRBV7-8 to TRBJ1-5; D not certain. Trimming stripped 1 base from V and 6 bases from J, with 16 bases between. Germline V gene sequence: CDR1 SGHVS, CDR2 FQNEAQ. This CDR3 region has 16 residues.

V usage is TRBV6-1 and J usage is TRBJ2-7, with a possible D match to TRBD1 (6 bases). The germline V gene has CDR1 MNHNS and CDR2 SASEGT. The V end was cut by 4 bases, the J end by 0 bases, with 16 bases between. CDR3 length: 16 residues. The CDR3: CASSAGVAKSSYEQYF. The CDR3 DNA reads TGTGCCAGCAGTGCAGGGGTGGCGAAGAGCTCCTACGAGCAGTACTTC.

The J gene is TRBJ2-1, the V gene TRBV27, with 7 bases lining up with TRBD2. Germline V gene sequence: CDR1 MNHEY, CDR2 SMNVEV (reference sequence). The CDR3 has 13 residues. The V gene end was trimmed by 6 bases and the J gene end by 8 bases; junction bases not matched to a gene: 7. The CDR3 here is CASSTTSSYEQFF. The CDR3 nucleotides are TGTGCCAGCAGCACGACTAGCAGCTATGAGCAGTTCTTC.

The rearrangement links TRBV28 to TRBJ2-2; 11 bases align to TRBD2. V lost 3 bases to trimming and J lost 6 bases; unmatched junction nucleotides: 3. The CDR3 totals 15 residues. CDR1 is MDHEN, CDR2 SYDVKM, per germline. The CDR3 region is CASSFLAGGAGELFF. CDR3 bases: TGTGCCAGCAGTTTTCTAGCGGGAGGAGCCGGGGAGCTGTTTTTT.

The chain couples TRBV11-2 to TRBJ1-1, with 7 bases fitting TRBD1. Losses at the gene ends were 1 base for V and 4 bases for J; bases not matched to a gene: 3. Germline V lookup: CDR1 SGHAT, CDR2 FQNNGV. This CDR3 spans 14 amino acids. The CDR3 region has the DNA TGTGCCAGCAGCTTAGGAGGGGGCGGCACTGAAGCTTTCTTT. Amino acid sequence: CASSLGGGGTEAFF.

This sequence joins TRBV28 and TRBJ2-7, with D maybe TRBD1 (5 bases). This CDR3 is 14 amino acids long. The V end lost 4 bases, the J end lost 0 bases, and 10 bases lay between the germline ends. Germline V lookup: CDR1 MDHEN, CDR2 SYDVKM. Here the CDR3 DNA reads TGTGCCAGCAGTTCCGGACACATCTCCTACGAGCAGTACTTC. Its protein is CASSSGHISYEQYF.

This clone was detected once. The V call is TRBV19, the J call TRBJ1-2; D is unresolved. The CDR3 totals 13 residues. Per germline, CDR1 LNHDA and CDR2 SQIVND (reference sequence). Deletions cut 3 bases from V and 6 bases from J, with 11 bases between. The CDR3 spells CASSMGRRDGYTF. In DNA, the CDR3 is TGTGCCAGTAGTATGGGTCGGAGGGATGGCTACACCTTC. Supplemented by reference TRBV19 and TRBJ1-2, the full variable domain reads DGGITQSPKYLFRKEGQNVTLSCEQNLNHDAMYWYRQDPGQGLRLIYYSQIVNDFQKGDIAEGYSVSREKKESFPLTVTSAQKNPTAFYLCASSMGRRDGYTFGSGTRLTVV.

This clone appeared once. The chain recombines TRBV18 with TRBJ1-1; no clear D. The germline V gene has CDR1 KGHSH and CDR2 LQKENI. The CDR3 extends over 14 amino acids. Trimming removed 2 bases at V and 2 bases at J, with 9 bases between. CDR3 in amino acids: CASSPTEENTEAFF. CDR3 bases: TGTGCCAGCTCACCAACTGAGGAAAACACTGAAGCTTTCTTT.

This clone was seen a few times. The V and J genes are TRBV27 and TRBJ1-1; D is possibly TRBD1 (5 bases). This CDR3 has 14 amino acids. V lost 2 bases, J lost 0 bases, and 7 bases lay in between. Germline V gives CDR1 MNHEY, CDR2 SMNVEV (reference sequence). The chain's CDR3 is CASSLDSMNTEAFF. CDR3 nucleotides: TGTGCCAGCAGTTTAGACAGCATGAACACTGAAGCTTTCTTT.

V gene TRBV4-2 combines with J gene TRBJ1-3; 9 bases agree with TRBD1. This CDR3 contains 14 residues. The germline V gene encodes CDR1 LGHNA and CDR2 YNFKEQ. V was pared by 8 bases and J by 4 bases, with 6 bases of the junction left unmatched. The CDR3: CASAAGQGGNTIYF. The CDR3 DNA is TGTGCCAGCGCTGCGGGACAGGGAGGAAACACCATATATTTT.

The V and J genes are TRBV19 and TRBJ2-1; 10 bases fit TRBD1. This CDR3 spans 16 amino acids. The germline V gene encodes CDR1 LNHDA and CDR2 SQIVND (reference sequence). J was trimmed by 5 bases and V by 4 bases; bases with no gene match: 8. The CDR3: CASSTYRTGGDNEQFF. CDR3 in DNA: TGTGCCAGTAGTACCTACCGGACAGGGGGAGACAATGAGCAGTTCTTC.

This sequence joins TRBV19 and TRBJ2-1, with 14 bases lining up with TRBD2. V gave up 5 bases and J gave up 8 bases; unmatched junction bases: 5. This CDR3 is built from 15 residues. Germline-derived CDR1 and CDR2 are LNHDA and SQIVND (reference sequence). The CDR3 sequence: CASSSGTSGRYEQFF. As DNA, the CDR3 is TGTGCCAGTAGTTCCGGGACTAGCGGGAGATATGAGCAGTTCTTC.

The rearrangement links TRBV28 to TRBJ2-1, with D tentatively TRBD1 (6 bases). The ends were cut back, 5 bases at V and 8 bases at J, with 22 bases in the middle. Germline V CDR1 and CDR2: MDHEN, SYDVKM. This CDR3 region has 16 residues. The CDR3: CASSGLTRTEGDEQFF. CDR3 sequence (DNA): TGTGCCAGCAGTGGGCTTACCAGAACTGAGGGGGATGAGCAGTTCTTC. The full variable domain, in which reference TRBV28 and TRBJ2-1 provide the parts outside the CDR3, is DVKVTQSSRYLVKRTGEKVFLECVQDMDHENMFWYRQDPGLGLRLIYFSYDVKMKEKGDIPEGYSVSREKKERFSLILESASTNQTSMYLCASSGLTRTEGDEQFFGPGTRLTVL.